Listed below are T cell receptor beta chains from one sample, sequenced in a study of blood T cells in healthy people across ages. TCRdb used MiXCR to reprocess the 5' RACE reads, holding one entry per CDR3 protein. This table holds roughly 1,500,000 distinct CDR3 sequences, about 31% found once. Specimen: blood. The receptors stem from a woman in her 30s in good health. The CDR3 runs from the conserved cysteine through the conserved F or W. Each record gives: clone size, V gene, J gene, D gene, CDR3 protein, CDR3 DNA. A D gene is named only where the DNA matches it firmly. Clone size is shown for a subset of rows, as once, few, many or a class of expanded clone.

>NA|TRBV4-2|TRBJ2-3|NA
CASSQAVADTDTQYF
TGTGCCAGCAGCCAAGCTGTCGCGGACACAGATACGCAGTATTTT
>NA|TRBV20-1|TRBJ1-1|TRBD1
CSARARDRAEAFF
TGCAGTGCTAGAGCCAGGGACAGAGCTGAAGCTTTCTTT
>NA|TRBV5-8|TRBJ2-3|TRBD1
CASSFGTGSADTQYF
TGTGCCAGCAGCTTCGGGACAGGGTCGGCAGATACGCAGTATTTT
>NA|TRBV2|TRBJ2-7|TRBD2
CASRWTSGFYEQYF
TGTGCCAGCAGATGGACTAGCGGGTTCTACGAGCAGTACTTC
>NA|TRBV28|TRBJ2-5|NA
CASSFVGRAQETQYF
TGTGCCAGCAGTTTTGTCGGCAGGGCGCAAGAGACCCAGTACTTC
>NA|TRBV10-3|TRBJ2-1|TRBD2
CAISRTSENGEQFF
TGTGCCATCAGTAGGACTAGCGAGAATGGTGAGCAGTTCTTC
>NA|TRBV20-1|TRBJ2-3|TRBD2
CSARDFGLAGPTDTQYF
TGCAGTGCTAGAGACTTCGGACTAGCGGGCCCCACAGATACGCAGTATTTT
>few|TRBV10-3|TRBJ2-1|TRBD2
CAISGGGGPGAPNEQFF
TGTGCCATCAGTGGGGGGGGTGGTCCGGGAGCCCCCAATGAGCAGTTCTTC
>NA|TRBV7-9|TRBJ2-5|NA
CASSLRLAANQETQYF
TGTGCCAGCAGCTTACGATTAGCGGCAAATCAAGAGACCCAGTACTTC
>NA|TRBV7-9|TRBJ2-6|NA
CASSTLTGYSGANVLTF
TGTGCCAGCAGCACTTTGACAGGTTACTCTGGGGCCAACGTCCTGACTTTC
>NA|TRBV4-1|TRBJ2-3|NA
CASSVLVDLTDTQYF
TGCGCCAGCAGCGTTCTAGTTGATCTCACAGATACGCAGTATTTT
>NA|TRBV2|TRBJ2-6|NA
CASTDRPSSGANVLTF
TGTGCCAGCACGGACAGACCAAGCTCTGGGGCCAACGTCCTGACTTTC
>NA|TRBV6-5|TRBJ2-1|NA
CASSSNSGASVHEQFF
TGTGCCAGTAGTTCTAACTCCGGGGCTAGCGTCCATGAGCAGTTCTTC
>few|TRBV4-2|TRBJ1-2|TRBD1
CASSRVGTGGEYGYTF
TGTGCCAGCAGCCGGGTAGGGACAGGGGGGGAGTATGGCTACACCTTC
>NA|TRBV9|TRBJ2-3|TRBD1
CASSVGQGEADTQYF
TGTGCTAGCAGCGTAGGACAGGGAGAGGCAGATACGCAGTATTTT
>NA|TRBV20-1|TRBJ1-5|NA
CSARPDGYSNQPQHF
TGCAGTGCTAGACCCGACGGCTATAGCAATCAGCCCCAGCATTTT
>NA|TRBV10-1|TRBJ2-1|TRBD1
CASSERQGDYNEQFF
TGCGCCAGCAGTGAGCGGCAGGGGGACTACAATGAGCAGTTCTTC
>once|TRBV19|TRBJ1-2|NA
CASRRGSTNYGYTF
TGTGCCAGCCGTAGGGGATCCACAAACTATGGCTACACCTTC
>NA|TRBV11-1|TRBJ1-1|NA
CASSLVWGSEAFF
TGTGCCAGCAGCTTAGTATGGGGGTCTGAAGCTTTCTTT
>NA|TRBV9|TRBJ2-3|NA
CASSVVPPTDTQYF
TGTGCCAGCAGCGTAGTCCCGCCAACAGATACGCAGTATTTT
>NA|TRBV4-2|TRBJ2-7|NA
CASSQEGSLYEQYF
TGTGCCAGCAGCCAAGAGGGCTCCCTCTACGAGCAGTACTTC
>few|TRBV12-3/TRBV12-4|TRBJ2-1|TRBD2
CASSLRVSGGPYNEQFF
TGTGCCAGCAGTTTAAGGGTTAGCGGGGGACCCTACAATGAGCAGTTCTTC
>few|TRBV20-1|TRBJ2-5|NA
CSARDATSPQETQYF
TGCAGTGCTAGAGACGCGACTAGTCCTCAAGAGACCCAGTACTTC
>NA|TRBV20-1|TRBJ1-2|NA
CSARQSNYGYTF
TGCAGTGCTAGGCAGAGTAACTATGGCTACACCTTC
>NA|TRBV29-1|TRBJ1-1|TRBD1
CSVDRGPEMNTEAFF
TGCAGCGTGGACAGGGGGCCCGAAATGAACACTGAAGCTTTCTTT
>NA|TRBV6-5|TRBJ1-5|NA
CASSYSGIGNQPQHF
TGTGCCAGCAGTTACTCAGGGATTGGGAATCAGCCCCAGCATTTT
>few|TRBV7-7|TRBJ2-7|TRBD2
CASSLDGGLAWFYEQYF
TGTGCCAGCAGCTTAGACGGGGGACTAGCGTGGTTCTACGAGCAGTACTTC
>many|TRBV27|TRBJ1-2|NA
CASSRTANYGYTF
TGTGCCAGCAGTCGGACAGCGAACTATGGCTACACCTTC
>few|TRBV28|TRBJ2-1|TRBD1
CASSAGQASGNEQFF
TGTGCCAGCAGTGCTGGACAGGCCTCGGGCAATGAGCAGTTCTTC
>few|TRBV7-2|TRBJ1-2|NA
CASSSGGSLGGYTF
TGTGCCAGCAGCTCGGGGGGCTCCCTAGGGGGCTACACCTTC
>few|TRBV12-5|TRBJ2-7|NA
CASGLNRVPYEQYF
TGTGCTAGTGGTTTGAACAGGGTCCCCTATGAGCAGTACTTC
>NA|TRBV20-1|TRBJ1-2|NA
CSVSTTTSYGYTF
TGCAGTGTCTCTACGACTACCTCCTATGGCTACACCTTC
>NA|TRBV2|TRBJ1-2|TRBD1
CAGRNPTGVNGYTF
TGTGCCGGCAGGAACCCGACAGGGGTGAATGGCTACACCTTC